This T cell receptor beta chain was retrieved from a study of blood T cell repertoires in COVID-19. As processed by the authors: Reference gene primer amplification in the assay estimated nucleated cell counts. Repertoires were generated with immunoSEQ multiplex PCR, while TCRdb's copy carries only in-frame clones and drops some. V and J calls and clone size come straight from that table; D and trimming were deduced from the DNA. In the table there are around 75,000 clones, 65% to 85% of which are singletons. Enrolled during active infection, Seattle patients were then followed longitudinally. V lost 3 bases and J lost 0, with 9 bases in between. CDR3 length: 16 residues. CDR1 and CDR2 from the germline V gene are KGHSH and LQKENI.

V is TRBV18 and J is TRBJ1-6; D ambiguous. Sequencing was performed on peripheral blood. This clonotype originated in a man in his forties or fifties with COVID-19, enrolled during active disease. DNA for the CDR3: TGTGCCAGCTCACCCGGCGGGAGCTCCTATAATTCACCCCTCCACTTT. Protein: CASSPGGSSYNSPLHF.